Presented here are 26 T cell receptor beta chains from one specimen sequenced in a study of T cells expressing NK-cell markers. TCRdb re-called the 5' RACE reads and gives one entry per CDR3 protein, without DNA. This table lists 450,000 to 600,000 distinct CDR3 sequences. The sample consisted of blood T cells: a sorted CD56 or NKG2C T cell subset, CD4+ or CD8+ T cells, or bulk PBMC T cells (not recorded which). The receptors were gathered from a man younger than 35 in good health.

The chain's CDR3 is CASSVGWGLGEQYF. The genes are TRBV9 and TRBJ2-7; the D gene TCRdb calls, TRBD2, cannot be checked with no DNA. Germline CDR1 is SGDLS and CDR2 is YYNGEE. This CDR3 is 14 amino acids long.

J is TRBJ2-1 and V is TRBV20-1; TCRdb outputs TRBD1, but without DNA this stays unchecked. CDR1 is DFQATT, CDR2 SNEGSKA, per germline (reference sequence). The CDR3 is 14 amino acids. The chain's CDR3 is CSARVATGSNEQFF.

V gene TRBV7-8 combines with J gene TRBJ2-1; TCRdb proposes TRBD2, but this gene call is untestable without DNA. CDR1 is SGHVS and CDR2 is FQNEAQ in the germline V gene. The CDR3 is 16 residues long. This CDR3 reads CASSLAPAGGYNEQFF. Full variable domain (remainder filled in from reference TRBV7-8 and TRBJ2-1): GAGVSQSPRYKVAKRGQDVALRCDPISGHVSLFWYQQALGQGPEFLTYFQNEAQLDKSGLPSDRFFAERPEGSVSTLKIQRTQQEDSAVYLCASSLAPAGGYNEQFFGPGTRLTVL.

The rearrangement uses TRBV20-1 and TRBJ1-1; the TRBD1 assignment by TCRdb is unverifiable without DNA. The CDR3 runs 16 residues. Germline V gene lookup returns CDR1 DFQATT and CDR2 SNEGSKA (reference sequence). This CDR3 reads CSAVPTTGTVNTEAFF.

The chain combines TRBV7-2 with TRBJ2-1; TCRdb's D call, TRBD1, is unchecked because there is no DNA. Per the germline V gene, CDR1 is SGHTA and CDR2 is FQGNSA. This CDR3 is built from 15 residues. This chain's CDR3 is CASSLDRAGYNEQFF.

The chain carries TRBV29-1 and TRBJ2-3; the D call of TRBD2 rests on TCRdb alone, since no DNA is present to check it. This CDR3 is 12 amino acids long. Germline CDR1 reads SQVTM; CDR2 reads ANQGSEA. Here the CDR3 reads CTTVGVQDTQYF.

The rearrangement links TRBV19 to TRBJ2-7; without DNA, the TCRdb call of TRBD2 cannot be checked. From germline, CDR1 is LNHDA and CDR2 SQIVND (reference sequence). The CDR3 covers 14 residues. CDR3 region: CASSNRRPPYEQYF.

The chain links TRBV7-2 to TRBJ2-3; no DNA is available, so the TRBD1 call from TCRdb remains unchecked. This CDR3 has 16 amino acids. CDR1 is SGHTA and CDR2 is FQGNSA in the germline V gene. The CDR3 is CASSLITGTRTDTQYF.

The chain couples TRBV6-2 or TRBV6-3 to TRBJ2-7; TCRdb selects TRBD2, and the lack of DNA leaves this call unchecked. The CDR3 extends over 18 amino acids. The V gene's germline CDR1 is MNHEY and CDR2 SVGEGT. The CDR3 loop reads CASSYPRGTSGNSYEQYF.

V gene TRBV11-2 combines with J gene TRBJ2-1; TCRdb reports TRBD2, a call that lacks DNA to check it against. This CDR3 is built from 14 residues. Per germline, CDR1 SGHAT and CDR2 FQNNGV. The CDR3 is CASSTFAPGLEQFF.

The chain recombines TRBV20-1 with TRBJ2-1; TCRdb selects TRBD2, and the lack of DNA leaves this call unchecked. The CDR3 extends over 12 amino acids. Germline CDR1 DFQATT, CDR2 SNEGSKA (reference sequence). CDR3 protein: CSASYLAGEQFF.

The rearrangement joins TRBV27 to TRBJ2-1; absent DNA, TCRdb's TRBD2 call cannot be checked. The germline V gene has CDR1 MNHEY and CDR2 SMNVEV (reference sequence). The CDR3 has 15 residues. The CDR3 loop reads CASSPGLPKEGEQFF.

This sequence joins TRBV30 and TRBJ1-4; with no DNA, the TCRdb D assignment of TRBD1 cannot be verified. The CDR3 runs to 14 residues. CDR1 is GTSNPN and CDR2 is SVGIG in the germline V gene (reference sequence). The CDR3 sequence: CAWSVLGQNEKLFF. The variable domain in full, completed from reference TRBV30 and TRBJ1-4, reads SQTIHQWPATLVQPVGSPLSLECTVEGTSNPNLYWYRQAAGRGLQLLFYSVGIGQISSEVPQNLSASRPQDRQFILSSKKLLLSDSGFYLCAWSVLGQNEKLFFGSGTQLSVL.

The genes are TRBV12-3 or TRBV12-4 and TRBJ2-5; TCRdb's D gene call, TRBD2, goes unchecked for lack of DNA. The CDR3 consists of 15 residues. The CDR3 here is CASSVLAGPLETQYF.

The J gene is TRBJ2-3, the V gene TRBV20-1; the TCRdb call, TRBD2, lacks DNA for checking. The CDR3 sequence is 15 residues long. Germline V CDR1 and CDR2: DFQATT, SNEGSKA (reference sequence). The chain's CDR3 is CSTTRAGVVTDTQYF.

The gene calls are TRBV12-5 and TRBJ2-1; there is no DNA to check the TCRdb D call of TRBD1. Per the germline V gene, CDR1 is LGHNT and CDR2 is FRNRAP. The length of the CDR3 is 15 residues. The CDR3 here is CASGLDRGAGNEQFF.

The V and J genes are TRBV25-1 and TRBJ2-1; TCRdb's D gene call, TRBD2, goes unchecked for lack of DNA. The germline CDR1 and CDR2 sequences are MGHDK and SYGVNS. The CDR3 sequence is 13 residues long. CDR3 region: CASMRETYNEQFF.

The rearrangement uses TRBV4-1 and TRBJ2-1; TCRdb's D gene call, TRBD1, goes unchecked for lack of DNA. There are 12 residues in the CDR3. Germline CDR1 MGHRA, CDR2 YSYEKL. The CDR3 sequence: CASSQAQGEQFF.

Here the CDR3 reads CSVEDLSLSGTAYEQYF. V and J are TRBV29-1 and TRBJ2-7; the TCRdb call, TRBD1, lacks DNA for checking. From germline, CDR1 is SQVTM and CDR2 ANQGSEA. CDR3 length: 17 amino acids.

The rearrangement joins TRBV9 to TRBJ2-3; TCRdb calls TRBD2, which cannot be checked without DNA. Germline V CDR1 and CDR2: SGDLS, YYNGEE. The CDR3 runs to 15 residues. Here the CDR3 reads CASSGTSGSADTQYF.

CDR3 amino acids: CASRYRRNNEQFF. The rearrangement joins TRBV11-3 to TRBJ2-1. Germline loops: CDR1 SGHNT, CDR2 YENEEA. CDR3 length: 13 amino acids.

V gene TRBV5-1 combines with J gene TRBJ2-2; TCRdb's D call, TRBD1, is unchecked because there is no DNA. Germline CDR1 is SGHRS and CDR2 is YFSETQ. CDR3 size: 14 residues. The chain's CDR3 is CASQGTTNTGELFF.

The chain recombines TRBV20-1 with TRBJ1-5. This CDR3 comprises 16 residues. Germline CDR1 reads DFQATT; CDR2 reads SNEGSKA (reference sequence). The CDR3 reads CSARDRLGTTNQPQHF.

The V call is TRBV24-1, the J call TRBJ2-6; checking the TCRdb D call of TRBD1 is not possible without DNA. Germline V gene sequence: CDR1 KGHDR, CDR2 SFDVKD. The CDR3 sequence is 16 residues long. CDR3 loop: CAIGGRDLAGANVLTF.

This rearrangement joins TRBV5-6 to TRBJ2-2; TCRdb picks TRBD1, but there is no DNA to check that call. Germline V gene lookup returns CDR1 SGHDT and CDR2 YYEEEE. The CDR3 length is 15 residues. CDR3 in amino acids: CASSLGRSGTGELFF.

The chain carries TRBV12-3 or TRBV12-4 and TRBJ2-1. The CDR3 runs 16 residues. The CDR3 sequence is CASREHSLPFYNEQFF.